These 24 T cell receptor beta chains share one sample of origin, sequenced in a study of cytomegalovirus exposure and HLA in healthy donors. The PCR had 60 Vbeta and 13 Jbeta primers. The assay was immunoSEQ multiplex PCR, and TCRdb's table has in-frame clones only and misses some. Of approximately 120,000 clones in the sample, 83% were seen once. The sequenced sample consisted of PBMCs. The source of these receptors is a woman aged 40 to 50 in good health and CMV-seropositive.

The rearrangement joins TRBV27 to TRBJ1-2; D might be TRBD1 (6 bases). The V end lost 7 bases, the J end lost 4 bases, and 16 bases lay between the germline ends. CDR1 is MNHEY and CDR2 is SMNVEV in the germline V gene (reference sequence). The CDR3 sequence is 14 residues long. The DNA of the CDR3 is TGTGCCAGCATTGTTATTGGACAGAGCTATGGCTACACCTTC. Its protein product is CASIVIGQSYGYTF.

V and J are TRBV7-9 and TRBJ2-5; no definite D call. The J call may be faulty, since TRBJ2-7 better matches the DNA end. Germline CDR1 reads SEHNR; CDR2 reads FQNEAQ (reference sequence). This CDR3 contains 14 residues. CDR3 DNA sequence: TGTGCCAGCAGTCCCGCGCTCACCCACTACGAGCAGTACTTC. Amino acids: CASSPALTHYEQYF.

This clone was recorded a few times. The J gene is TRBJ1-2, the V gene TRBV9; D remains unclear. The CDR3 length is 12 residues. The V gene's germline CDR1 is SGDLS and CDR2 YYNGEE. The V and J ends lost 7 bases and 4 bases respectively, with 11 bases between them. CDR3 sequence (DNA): TGTGCCAGCGGTAACCAGATCTATGGCTACACCTTC. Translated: CASGNQIYGYTF.

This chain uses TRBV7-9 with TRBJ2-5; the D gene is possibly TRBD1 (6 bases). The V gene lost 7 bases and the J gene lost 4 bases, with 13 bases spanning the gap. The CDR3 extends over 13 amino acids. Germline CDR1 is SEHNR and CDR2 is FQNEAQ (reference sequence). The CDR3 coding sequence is TGTGCCAGCACCATTATGGGGGCAGAGACCCAGTACTTC. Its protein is CASTIMGAETQYF.

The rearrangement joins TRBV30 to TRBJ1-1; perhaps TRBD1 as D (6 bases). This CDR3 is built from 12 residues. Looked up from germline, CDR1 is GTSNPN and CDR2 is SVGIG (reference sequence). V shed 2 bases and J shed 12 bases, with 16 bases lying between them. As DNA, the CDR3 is TGTGCCTGGAGTAGTCCCCACAGGGTGCCTTTCTTT. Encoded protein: CAWSSPHRVPFF.

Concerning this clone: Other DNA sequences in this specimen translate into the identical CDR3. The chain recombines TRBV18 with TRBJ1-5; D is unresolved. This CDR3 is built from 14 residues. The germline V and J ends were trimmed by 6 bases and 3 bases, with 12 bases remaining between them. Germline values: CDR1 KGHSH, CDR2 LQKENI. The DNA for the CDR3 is TGTGCCAGCTCGCCGTCCGGGGACAATCAGCCCCAGCATTTT. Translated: CASSPSGDNQPQHF.

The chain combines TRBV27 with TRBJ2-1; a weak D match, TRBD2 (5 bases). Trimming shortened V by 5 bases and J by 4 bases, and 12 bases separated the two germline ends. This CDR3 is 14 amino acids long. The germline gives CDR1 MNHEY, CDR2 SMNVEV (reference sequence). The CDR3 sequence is CASSLWTDYNEQFF. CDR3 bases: TGTGCCAGCAGTCTGTGGACTGATTACAATGAGCAGTTCTTC.

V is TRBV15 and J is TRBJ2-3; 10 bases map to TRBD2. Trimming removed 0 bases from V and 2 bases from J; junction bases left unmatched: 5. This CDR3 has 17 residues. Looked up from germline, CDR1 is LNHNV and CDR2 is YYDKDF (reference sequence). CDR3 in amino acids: CATSRERLAGLTDTQYF. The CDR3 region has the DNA TGTGCCACCAGCAGAGAGAGACTAGCGGGTCTCACAGATACGCAGTATTTT. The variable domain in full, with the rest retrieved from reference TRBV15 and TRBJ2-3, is DAMVIQNPRYQVTQFGKPVTLSCSQTLNHNVMYWYQQKSSQAPKLLFHYYDKDFNNEADTPDNFQSRRPNTSFCFLDIRSPGLGDTAMYLCATSRERLAGLTDTQYFGPGTRLTVL.

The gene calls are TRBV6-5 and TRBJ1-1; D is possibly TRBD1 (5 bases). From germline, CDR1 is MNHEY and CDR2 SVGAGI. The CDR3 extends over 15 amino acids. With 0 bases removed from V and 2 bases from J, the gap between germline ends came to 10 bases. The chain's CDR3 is CASSYSAGTNTEAFF. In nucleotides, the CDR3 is TGTGCCAGCAGTTACTCGGCAGGGACTAACACTGAAGCTTTCTTT.

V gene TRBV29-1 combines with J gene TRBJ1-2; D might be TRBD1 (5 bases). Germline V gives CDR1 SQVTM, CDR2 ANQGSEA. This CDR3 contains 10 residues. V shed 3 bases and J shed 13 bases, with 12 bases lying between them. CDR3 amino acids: CSVDQGYITF. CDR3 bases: TGCAGCGTTGACCAGGGTTATATCACCTTC. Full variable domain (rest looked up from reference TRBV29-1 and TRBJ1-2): SAVISQKPSRDICQRGTSLTIQCQVDSQVTMMFWYRQQPGQSLTLIATANQGSEATYESGFVIDKFPISRPNLTFSTLTVSNMSPEDSSIYLCSVDQGYITFGSGTRLTVV.

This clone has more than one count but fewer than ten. The CDR3 DNA sequence: TGCAGCGTTGAACTGCGGGAGGCTCAAGAGACCCAGTACTTC. As protein: CSVELREAQETQYF. The chain recombines TRBV29-1 with TRBJ2-5, with 8 bases matching TRBD2. After removal of 2 bases from V and 2 bases from J, the junction contained 4 bases not matched to a gene. The CDR3 has 14 amino acids. CDR1 and CDR2 (germline): SQVTM, ANQGSEA.

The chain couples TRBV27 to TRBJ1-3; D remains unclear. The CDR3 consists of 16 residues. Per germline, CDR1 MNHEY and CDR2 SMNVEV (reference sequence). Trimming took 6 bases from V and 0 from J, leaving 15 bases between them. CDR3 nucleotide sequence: TGTGCCAGCAGATCCTTACCATTCTACTCTGGAAACACCATATATTTT. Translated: CASRSLPFYSGNTIYF.

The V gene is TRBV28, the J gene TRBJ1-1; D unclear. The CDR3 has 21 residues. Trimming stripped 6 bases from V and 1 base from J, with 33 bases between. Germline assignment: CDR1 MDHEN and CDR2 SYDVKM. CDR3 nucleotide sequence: TGTGCCAGCAGGCTTGTACCCCACCCACTATCCACTCTCTCGAAGAACACTGAAGCTTTCTTT. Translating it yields CASRLVPHPLSTLSKNTEAFF.

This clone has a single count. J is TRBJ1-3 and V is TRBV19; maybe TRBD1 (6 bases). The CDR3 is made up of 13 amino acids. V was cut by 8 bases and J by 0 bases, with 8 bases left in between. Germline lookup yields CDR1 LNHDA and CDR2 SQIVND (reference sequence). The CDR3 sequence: CASGDNSGNTIYF. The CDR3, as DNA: TGTGCCAGTGGGGACAACTCTGGAAACACCATATATTTT.

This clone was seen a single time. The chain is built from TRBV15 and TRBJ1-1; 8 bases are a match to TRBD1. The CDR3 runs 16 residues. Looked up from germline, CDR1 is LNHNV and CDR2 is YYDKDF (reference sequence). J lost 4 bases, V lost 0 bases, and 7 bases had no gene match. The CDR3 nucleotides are TGTGCCACCAGCAGAGATGGGCAGGGGGCGCCCACTGAAGCTTTCTTT. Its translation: CATSRDGQGAPTEAFF.

The CDR3: CASSSGTGYYGYTF. The CDR3 region has the DNA TGTGCCAGCAGCTCCGGGACAGGGTACTATGGCTACACCTTC. This sequence joins TRBV11-2 and TRBJ1-2, with 9 bases identical to TRBD1. Unmatched junction bases numbered 3, after V lost 4 bases and J lost 3 bases. Looked up from germline, CDR1 is SGHAT and CDR2 is FQNNGV. CDR3 length: 14 amino acids. Drawing the rest from reference TRBV11-2 and TRBJ1-2, the complete variable domain is EAGVAQSPRYKIIEKRQSVAFWCNPISGHATLYWYQQILGQGPKLLIQFQNNGVVDDSQLPKDRFSAERLKGVDSTLKIQPAKLEDSAVYLCASSSGTGYYGYTFGSGTRLTVV.

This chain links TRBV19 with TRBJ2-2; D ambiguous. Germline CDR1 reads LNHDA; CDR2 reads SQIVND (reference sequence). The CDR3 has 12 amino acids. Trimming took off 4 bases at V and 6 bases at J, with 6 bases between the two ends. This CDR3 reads CASSTAPGELFF. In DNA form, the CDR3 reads TGTGCCAGTAGTACAGCGCCCGGGGAGCTGTTTTTT.

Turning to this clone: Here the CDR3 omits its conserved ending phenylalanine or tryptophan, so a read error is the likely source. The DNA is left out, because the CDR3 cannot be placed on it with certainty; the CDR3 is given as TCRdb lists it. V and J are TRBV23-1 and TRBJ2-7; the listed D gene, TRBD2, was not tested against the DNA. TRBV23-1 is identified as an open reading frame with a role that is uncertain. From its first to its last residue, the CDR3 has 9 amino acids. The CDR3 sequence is CASSQSRRE.

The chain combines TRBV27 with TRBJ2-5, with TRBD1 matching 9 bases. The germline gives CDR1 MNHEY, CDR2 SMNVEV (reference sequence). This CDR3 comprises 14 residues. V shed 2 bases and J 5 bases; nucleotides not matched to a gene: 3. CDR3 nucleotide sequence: TGTGCCAGCAGTTTAGACAGGGGGGGGGAGACCCAGTACTTC. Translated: CASSLDRGGETQYF.

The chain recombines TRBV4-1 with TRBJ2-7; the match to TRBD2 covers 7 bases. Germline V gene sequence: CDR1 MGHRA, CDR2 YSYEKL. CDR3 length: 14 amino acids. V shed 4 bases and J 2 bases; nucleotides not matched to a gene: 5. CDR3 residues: CASSRERGTYEQYF. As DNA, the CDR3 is TGCGCCAGCAGCCGGGAGCGGGGCACCTACGAGCAGTACTTC.

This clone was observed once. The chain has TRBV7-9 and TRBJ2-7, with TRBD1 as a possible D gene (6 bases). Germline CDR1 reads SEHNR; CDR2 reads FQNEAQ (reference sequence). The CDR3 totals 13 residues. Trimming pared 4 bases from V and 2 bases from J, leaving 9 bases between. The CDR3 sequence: CASSSPGAYEQYF. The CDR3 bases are TGTGCCAGCAGCTCTCCAGGGGCCTACGAGCAGTACTTC.

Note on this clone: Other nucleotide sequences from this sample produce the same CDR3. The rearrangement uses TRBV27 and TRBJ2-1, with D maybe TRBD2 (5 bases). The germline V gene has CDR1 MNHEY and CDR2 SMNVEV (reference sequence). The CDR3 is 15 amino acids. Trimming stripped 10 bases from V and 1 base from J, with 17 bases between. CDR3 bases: TGTGCCACCTCGAAAAAAGCGGTATCCTACAATGAGCAGTTCTTC. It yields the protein CATSKKAVSYNEQFF.

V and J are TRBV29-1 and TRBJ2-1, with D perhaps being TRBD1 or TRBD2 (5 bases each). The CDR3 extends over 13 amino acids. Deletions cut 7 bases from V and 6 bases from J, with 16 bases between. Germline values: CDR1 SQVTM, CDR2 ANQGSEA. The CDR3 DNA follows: TGCAGCGCTGAGGGGCGACTCGGCAATGAGCAGTTCTTC. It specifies CSAEGRLGNEQFF.

CDR3 loop: CASSLGSGESSEAFF. CDR3 nucleotide sequence: TGTGCCAGCAGCTTAGGGTCAGGGGAATCGTCTGAAGCTTTCTTT. V gene TRBV7-6 combines with J gene TRBJ1-1; D might be TRBD1 (6 bases). Germline lookup yields CDR1 SGHVS and CDR2 FNYEAQ. V lost 1 base to trimming and J lost 6 bases, with 15 bases between them. This CDR3 has 15 residues.